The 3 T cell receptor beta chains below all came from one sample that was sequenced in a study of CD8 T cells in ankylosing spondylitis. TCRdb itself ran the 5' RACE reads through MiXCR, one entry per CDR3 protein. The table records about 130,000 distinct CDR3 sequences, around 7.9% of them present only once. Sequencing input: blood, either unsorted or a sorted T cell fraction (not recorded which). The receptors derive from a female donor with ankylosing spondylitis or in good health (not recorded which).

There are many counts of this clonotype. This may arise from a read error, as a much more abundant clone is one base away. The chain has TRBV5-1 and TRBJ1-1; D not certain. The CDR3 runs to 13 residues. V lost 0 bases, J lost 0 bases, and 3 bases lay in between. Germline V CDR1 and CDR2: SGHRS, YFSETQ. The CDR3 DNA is TGCGCCAGCAGCTTGGAATTGAACACTGAAGCTTTCTTT. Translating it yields CASSLELNTEAFF.

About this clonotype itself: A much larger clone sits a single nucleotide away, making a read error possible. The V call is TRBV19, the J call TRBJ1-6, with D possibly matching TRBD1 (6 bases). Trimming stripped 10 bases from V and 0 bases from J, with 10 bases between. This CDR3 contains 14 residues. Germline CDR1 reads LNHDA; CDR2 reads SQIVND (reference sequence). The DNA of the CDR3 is TGTGCCACCAGGGGTAACTCCTATAATTCACCCCTCCACTTT. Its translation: CATRGNSYNSPLHF.

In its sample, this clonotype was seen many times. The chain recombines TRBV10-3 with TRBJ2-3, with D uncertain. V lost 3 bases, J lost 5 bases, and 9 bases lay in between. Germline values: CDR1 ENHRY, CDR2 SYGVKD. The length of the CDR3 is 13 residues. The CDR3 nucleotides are TGTGCCATCAGTGACGGTTTTGAAGATACGCAGTATTTT. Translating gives CAISDGFEDTQYF.